A selection of T cell receptor beta chains follows, all from one sample in a study of T cell clones after liver transplantation. Assay: immunoSEQ multiplex PCR; the TCRdb copy retains only in-frame clones and omits some. The table includes roughly 55,000 clones, 70% to 75% detected once. The sequencing used CD4+ T cells from blood, collected approximately 54 months after liver transplant. Source of these receptors: a human patient who received a liver transplant. Some T cells could come from the graft donor. Both conserved end residues are part of each CDR3. A D gene is named only where the DNA matches it firmly. Clone size is not always given. Where it is, it says once, few, many or a class for expanded clones.

j_gene	d_gene	v_gene	abundance	CDR3aa	CDR3nt
TRBJ1-5	NA	TRBV5-4	NA	CASSLAGNQPQHF	TGTGCCAGCAGCTTGGCAGGAAATCAGCCCCAGCATTTT
TRBJ2-7	TRBD1	TRBV7-2	NA	CASSLAGGSYEQYF	TGTGCCAGCAGCTTGGCAGGGGGTTCCTACGAGCAGTACTTC
TRBJ1-1	NA	TRBV4-2	few	CASSQETPWGASTEAFF	TGTGCCAGCAGCCAAGAGACCCCATGGGGGGCAAGCACTGAAGCTTTCTTT
TRBJ2-6	TRBD1	TRBV18	few	CASSPRTGGASGANVLTF	TGTGCCAGCTCACCCCGGACAGGGGGCGCCTCTGGGGCCAACGTCCTGACTTTC
TRBJ2-7	NA	TRBV7-2	NA	CASSVSSTGTPEQYF	TGTGCCAGCAGCGTATCCTCGACCGGGACTCCCGAGCAGTACTTC
TRBJ2-3	NA	TRBV7-9	NA	CASSLGQALADTQYF	TGTGCCAGCAGCTTAGGACAGGCCCTCGCAGATACGCAGTATTTT
TRBJ2-1	TRBD2	TRBV11-2	few	CASRSPRGALHNEQFF	TGTGCCAGCAGAAGCCCGCGGGGGGCCCTCCACAATGAGCAGTTCTTC
TRBJ2-6	NA	TRBV6-6	few	CASSLGSGANVLTF	TGTGCCAGCAGTCTCGGGTCAGGGGCCAACGTCCTGACTTTC
TRBJ1-2	TRBD1	TRBV4-2	NA	CASSQEAQGINGYTF	TGTGCCAGCAGCCAAGAAGCACAGGGGATCAATGGCTACACCTTC
TRBJ1-5	NA	TRBV29-1	NA	CSVGVGNQPQHF	TGCAGCGTTGGGGTCGGGAATCAGCCCCAGCATTTT
TRBJ1-1	NA	TRBV28	once	CASSVRQPMNTEAFF	TGTGCCAGCAGTGTCCGACAGCCCATGAACACTGAAGCTTTCTTT
TRBJ1-1	NA	TRBV10-3	NA	CAISDDRRLRIAFF	TGTGCCATCAGTGATGACAGGCGCCTCCGGATAGCTTTCTTT
TRBJ1-6	TRBD1	TRBV4-1	few	CASSQADRAGQGRSPLHF	TGCGCCAGCAGCCAAGCTGACAGGGCCGGACAGGGAAGATCACCCCTCCACTTT
TRBJ2-7	TRBD1	TRBV18	NA	CASSRTGVDEQYF	TGTGCCAGCTCGCGGACAGGGGTGGACGAGCAGTACTTC
TRBJ2-5	NA	TRBV29-1	NA	CSVEAAGTQEETQYF	TGCAGCGTTGAAGCCGCCGGGACCCAGGAAGAGACCCAGTACTTC
TRBJ2-6	NA	TRBV11-3	NA	CASSLGSGANVLTF	TGTGCCAGCAGCTTAGGATCTGGGGCCAACGTCCTGACTTTC
TRBJ1-2	NA	TRBV18	NA	CASSPGGNYGYTF	TGTGCCAGCTCACCGGGGGGGAACTATGGCTACACCTTC
TRBJ2-7	TRBD2	TRBV28	once	CASSSPGTSGTYEQYF	TGTGCCAGCAGTTCCCCCGGGACTAGCGGGACCTACGAGCAGTACTTC
TRBJ2-5	NA	TRBV27	NA	CASSLSGGFLRGAGETQYF	TGTGCCAGCAGTTTATCAGGGGGGTTTCTCCGGGGGGCCGGAGAGACCCAGTACTTC
TRBJ2-5	TRBD1	TRBV4-2	NA	CASSLTGDPIKETQYF	TGTGCCAGCAGCCTAACAGGGGATCCCATTAAAGAGACCCAGTACTTC
TRBJ1-5	TRBD1	TRBV10-1	NA	CASSEPTRDRVPQPQHF	TGCGCCAGCAGTGAACCGACCCGGGACAGGGTTCCTCAGCCCCAGCATTTT
TRBJ1-1	TRBD1	TRBV27	NA	CASSRQGATTEAFF	TGTGCCAGCAGTCGTCAGGGGGCGACCACTGAAGCTTTCTTT
TRBJ1-1	TRBD1	TRBV6-1	NA	CASSLDRGLTEAFF	TGTGCCAGCAGTCTAGACAGGGGGCTTACTGAAGCTTTCTTT
TRBJ2-5	TRBD2	TRBV7-9	NA	CASSLGGVETQYF	TGTGCCAGCAGCTTGGGAGGGGTAGAGACCCAGTACTTC
TRBJ2-3	NA	TRBV10-1	NA	CASSKSAGLTDTQYF	TGCGCCAGTTCCAAGTCGGCGGGGTTGACAGATACGCAGTATTTT
TRBJ1-4	TRBD1	TRBV5-5	NA	CASSLGQGAEKLFF	TGTGCCAGCAGCCTGGGACAGGGTGCTGAAAAACTGTTTTTT
TRBJ2-1	TRBD1	TRBV6-1	NA	CASSERTGGKNEQFF	TGTGCCAGCAGTGAGCGGACAGGGGGGAAAAATGAGCAGTTCTTC
TRBJ1-3	NA	TRBV30	few	CAWSVLGGQNTIYF	TGTGCCTGGAGTGTCTTAGGTGGTCAAAACACCATATATTTT
TRBJ2-7	NA	TRBV5-1	few	CASMRGRSYEQYF	TGCGCCAGCATGCGGGGGCGATCCTACGAGCAGTACTTC
TRBJ1-3	NA	TRBV5-1	NA	CASSLGAVRSGNTIYF	TGCGCCAGCAGCTTGGGGGCAGTTCGCTCTGGAAACACCATATATTTT
TRBJ2-6	NA	TRBV7-6	NA	CASSLGFAGANVLTF	TGTGCCAGCAGCCTAGGCTTTGCGGGGGCCAACGTCCTGACTTTC
TRBJ2-3	TRBD2	TRBV7-2	once	CASQLRGRSTDTQYF	TGTGCCAGCCAACTGCGGGGGAGGAGCACAGATACGCAGTATTTT
TRBJ1-1	NA	TRBV29-1	few	CSVVQAMNTEAFF	TGCAGCGTTGTACAGGCCATGAACACTGAAGCTTTCTTT
TRBJ1-2	NA	TRBV7-8	NA	CASSSGPQGGGYTF	TGTGCCAGCAGCTCGGGCCCTCAAGGAGGGGGCTACACCTTC
TRBJ2-7	NA	TRBV28	NA	CASSLPPSLSPSYEQYF	TGTGCCAGCAGTTTACCCCCTTCCCTCTCCCCCTCCTACGAGCAGTACTTC
TRBJ2-1	NA	TRBV28	NA	CASRGEGGDYNEQFF	TGTGCCAGCAGGGGAGAAGGGGGTGACTACAATGAGCAGTTCTTC
TRBJ1-3	NA	TRBV27	NA	CASSTLSGNTIYF	TGTGCCAGCAGTACTCTCTCTGGAAACACCATATATTTT
TRBJ2-5	TRBD2	TRBV4-1	few	CASSQQGLAGFQETQYF	TGCGCCAGCAGCCAACAAGGACTAGCGGGATTCCAAGAGACCCAGTACTTC
TRBJ2-3	TRBD1	TRBV9	NA	CASSVGTGTDTQYF	TGTGCCAGCAGCGTCGGGACAGGGACAGATACGCAGTATTTT
TRBJ2-7	NA	TRBV11-2	few	CASSPQGPGEQYF	TGTGCCAGCAGCCCCCAGGGCCCGGGCGAGCAGTACTTC
TRBJ1-2	NA	TRBV9	NA	CASSVESGRGYGYTF	TGTGCCAGCAGCGTAGAGTCGGGGCGCGGCTATGGCTACACCTTC
TRBJ1-2	NA	TRBV5-6	NA	CASSLEGRENYGYTF	TGTGCCAGCAGCTTGGAAGGCAGGGAGAACTATGGCTACACCTTC
TRBJ2-3	TRBD2	TRBV5-1	NA	CASMGLAGGVDTQYF	TGCGCCAGCATGGGACTAGCGGGGGGCGTCGATACGCAGTATTTT
TRBJ1-5	TRBD1	TRBV18	NA	CASSAGTGSLAQHF	TGTGCCAGCTCAGCCGGGACAGGGTCTCTAGCCCAGCATTTT
TRBJ1-2	NA	TRBV13	NA	CASSLGLRGSGYTF	TGTGCCAGCAGCTTAGGCCTAAGGGGGTCCGGCTACACCTTC
TRBJ2-7	TRBD2	TRBV2	few	CASRLGRESYEQYF	TGTGCCAGTCGTCTTGGGAGGGAGTCCTACGAGCAGTACTTC
TRBJ2-3	NA	TRBV9	NA	CASSVESQQRQYF	TGTGCCAGCAGCGTAGAGTCACAACAGAGGCAGTATTTT
TRBJ1-1	NA	TRBV5-4	NA	CASSLGRETEAFF	TGTGCCAGCAGCTTGGGTCGGGAGACTGAAGCTTTCTTT
TRBJ1-2	NA	TRBV30	NA	CAWSVSGIGGYTF	TGTGCCTGGAGTGTTTCAGGGATTGGGGGCTACACCTTC
TRBJ2-5	TRBD1	TRBV7-6	NA	CASSIDREETQYF	TGTGCCAGCAGCATCGACAGGGAGGAGACCCAGTACTTC
TRBJ1-1	NA	TRBV6-6	NA	CASSYPRGANTEAFF	TGTGCCAGCAGTTACCCCAGAGGAGCGAACACTGAAGCTTTCTTT
TRBJ1-1	TRBD1	TRBV7-9	once	CASSHGQGNTEAFF	TGTGCCAGCAGCCACGGACAGGGTAACACTGAAGCTTTCTTT
TRBJ1-3	NA	TRBV4-1	NA	CASSLQVGTGNTIYF	TGCGCCAGCAGCTTACAGGTGGGGACTGGAAACACCATATATTTT
TRBJ1-2	NA	TRBV6-1	NA	CASSARPDGYTF	TGTGCCAGCAGTGCCCGTCCGGACGGCTACACCTTC
TRBJ1-1	TRBD1	TRBV11-2	few	CASSLLTGEFTEAFF	TGTGCCAGCAGCCTCCTGACAGGGGAGTTCACTGAAGCTTTCTTT
TRBJ1-4	NA	TRBV5-1	NA	CASSPNIDEKLFF	TGCGCCAGCAGCCCTAACATAGATGAAAAACTGTTTTTT
TRBJ2-1	NA	TRBV4-2	NA	CASSQATSLEGEQFF	TGTGCCAGCAGCCAAGCAACGTCACTCGAGGGTGAGCAGTTCTTC